The rows below give T cell receptor beta chains drawn from one sample of a study of T cell repertoires in cytomegalovirus infection. TCRdb passed the reads through MiXCR, listing each CDR3 protein once. The top ten clones hold around 3% of a sample with about 740,000 distinct CDR3 sequences, approximately 40% of them seen once. Material for sequencing was PBMCs. These receptors all stem from a human donor in good health (CMV status not recorded). Some clones in this sample may be carry-over from other donors' samples. Both conserved end residues are part of each CDR3. The order of the fields is V gene, clone size, J gene, D gene, CDR3 protein, CDR3 DNA. A D gene is named only where the DNA matches it firmly. Clone size is given for some rows only: seen once, a few or many times, or a class if the clone is expanded.

>TRBV6-1|few|TRBJ2-4|TRBD2
CASSSSTSGSVAPGLQYF
TGTGCCAGCAGTTCCTCGACTAGCGGGAGTGTCGCACCAGGGCTTCAGTACTTC
>TRBV6-2/TRBV6-3|few|TRBJ1-1|-
CASKQDRPVLEAFF
TGTGCCAGCAAGCAAGACAGGCCAGTTCTTGAAGCTTTCTTT
>TRBV7-2|few|TRBJ1-2|TRBD1
CASRPAGTGGYGYTF
TGTGCCAGCAGACCTGCGGGGACAGGGGGATATGGCTACACCTTC
>TRBV5-1|-|TRBJ1-5|-
CASSGRYNQPQHF
TGCGCCAGCAGCGGGAGGTATAATCAGCCCCAGCATTTT
>TRBV20-1|-|TRBJ2-7|TRBD1
CSASGQARANEQYF
TGCAGTGCCTCAGGACAGGCCCGGGCCAACGAGCAGTACTTC
>TRBV15|few|TRBJ2-7|TRBD1
CATSRGDRGLDEQYF
TGTGCCACCAGCAGAGGAGACAGGGGGCTAGACGAGCAGTACTTC
>TRBV15|-|TRBJ1-2|TRBD1
CATSRDVGTGRRVNYGYTF
TGTGCCACCAGCAGAGATGTAGGGACAGGGCGTCGAGTTAACTATGGCTACACCTTC
>TRBV12-3/TRBV12-4|-|TRBJ1-2|-
CASSLGPRGYTF
TGTGCCAGCAGTTTGGGTCCGCGGGGCTACACCTTC
>TRBV20-1|-|TRBJ2-5|-
CSAKLIGTGKETQYF
TGCAGTGCTAAGTTGATTGGGACGGGGAAAGAGACCCAGTACTTC
>TRBV6-5|-|TRBJ2-7|TRBD2
CASSPTGGRDTYEQYF
TGTGCCAGCAGTCCCACGGGCGGGAGAGACACCTACGAGCAGTACTTC
>TRBV28|-|TRBJ2-1|TRBD1
CASSLPGQGSNEQFF
TGTGCCAGCAGTTTACCAGGACAGGGATCTAATGAGCAGTTCTTC
>TRBV7-8|many|TRBJ1-5|TRBD1
CASSAQQGASQPQHF
TGTGCCAGCAGCGCCCAACAGGGGGCCAGTCAGCCCCAGCATTTT
>TRBV6-5|few|TRBJ2-7|-
CASSKTTVPHEQYF
TGTGCCAGCAGTAAGACTACAGTACCCCACGAGCAGTACTTC
>TRBV7-2|many|TRBJ2-2|-
CASSFRQGELFF
TGTGCCAGCAGCTTCCGACAGGGGGAGCTGTTTTTT
>TRBV28|-|TRBJ1-2|-
CASSFGRTDVYGYTF
TGTGCCAGCAGTTTCGGGAGGACAGACGTTTATGGCTACACCTTC
>TRBV7-3|-|TRBJ2-3|-
CASSYQGSDTQYF
TGTGCCAGCAGCTATCAGGGTTCAGATACGCAGTATTTT
>TRBV7-6|-|TRBJ1-4|-
CASSGGTSNEKLFF
TGTGCCAGCAGCGGCGGGACATCGAATGAAAAACTGTTTTTT
>TRBV7-9|few|TRBJ1-1|-
CASRSMGGLSEAFF
TGTGCCAGCAGATCGATGGGGGGTTTGAGTGAAGCTTTCTTT
>TRBV27|few|TRBJ1-4|-
CASSPGWGYEKLFF
TGTGCCAGCAGCCCTGGGTGGGGCTATGAAAAACTGTTTTTT
>TRBV7-2|many|TRBJ2-5|-
CASSSRRLVQETQYF
TGTGCCAGCAGCTCCCGCCGACTAGTACAAGAGACCCAGTACTTC
>TRBV7-8|many|TRBJ2-7|-
CASSLVGRPGQPPNYEQYF
TGTGCCAGCAGCTTAGTCGGCAGACCGGGGCAGCCGCCAAACTACGAGCAGTACTTC
>TRBV19|-|TRBJ1-1|-
CASSIAGGLGTEAFF
TGTGCCAGTAGTATAGCCGGGGGGCTAGGCACTGAAGCTTTCTTT
>TRBV11-2|-|TRBJ1-2|-
CASSLTDTNYGYTF
TGTGCCAGCAGCCTGACGGACACTAACTATGGCTACACCTTC
>TRBV7-2|few|TRBJ1-1|-
CASSLIQRTEAFF
TGTGCCAGCAGCTTAATCCAGCGAACTGAAGCTTTCTTT
>TRBV7-2|-|TRBJ2-3|TRBD2
CASSLRRGGSDTQYF
TGTGCCAGCAGCTTAAGGCGGGGGGGCTCAGATACGCAGTATTTT
>TRBV7-6|few|TRBJ1-3|TRBD1
CASSQRQGAAGNTIYF
TGTGCCAGCAGCCAAAGACAGGGGGCAGCTGGAAACACCATATATTTT
>TRBV11-2|few|TRBJ2-7|TRBD1
CASSFLTGDSYEQYF
TGTGCCAGCAGCTTCTTGACAGGGGACTCCTACGAGCAGTACTTC
>TRBV2|few|TRBJ2-7|-
CASSDGRGSAEQYF
TGTGCCAGCAGTGACGGCCGTGGCTCGGCCGAGCAGTACTTC
>TRBV7-6|many|TRBJ2-7|-
CASSLDRKYEQYF
TGTGCCAGCAGCCTCGACAGGAAGTACGAGCAGTACTTC
>TRBV12-3/TRBV12-4|-|TRBJ1-4|-
CASSGGTNEKLFF
TGTGCCAGCAGTGGAGGAACTAATGAAAAACTGTTTTTT
>TRBV6-2/TRBV6-3|-|TRBJ1-5|-
CASSGWDGSNQPQHF
TGTGCCAGCAGTGGCTGGGACGGTAGCAATCAGCCCCAGCATTTT
>TRBV7-2|few|TRBJ2-3|-
CASSYQVGAQDTQYF
TGTGCCAGCAGCTATCAAGTGGGCGCCCAAGATACGCAGTATTTT
>TRBV28|-|TRBJ1-5|-
CASSLLVEVTRQPQHF
TGTGCCAGCAGTTTATTGGTGGAGGTAACTAGGCAGCCCCAGCATTTT
>TRBV5-6|-|TRBJ2-3|-
CASSVGIPSTDTQYF
TGTGCCAGCAGCGTCGGGATTCCTAGCACAGATACGCAGTATTTT
>TRBV7-2|-|TRBJ2-3|-
CASSLAPWDTQYF
TGTGCCAGCAGCTTAGCCCCTTGGGATACGCAGTATTTT
>TRBV7-6|many|TRBJ2-3|-
CASSLARQTPPTDTQYF
TGTGCCAGCAGCTTAGCTCGTCAGACTCCCCCCACAGATACGCAGTATTTT
>TRBV2|-|TRBJ2-3|-
CASSDPGRDDTQYF
TGTGCCAGCAGTGATCCTGGACGGGACGATACGCAGTATTTT
>TRBV25-1|-|TRBJ2-7|-
CASPGHLYEQYF
TGTGCCAGCCCGGGACACCTCTACGAGCAGTACTTC
>TRBV24-1|-|TRBJ1-2|-
CATSHSAAGGYTF
TGTGCCACCTCTCACAGCGCGGCGGGGGGCTACACCTTC
>TRBV6-5|few|TRBJ2-7|TRBD1
CASSYSNRGSNEQYF
TGTGCCAGCAGTTACTCGAACAGGGGGAGTAACGAGCAGTACTTC
>TRBV18|-|TRBJ1-1|-
CASSPLSGGKNTEAFF
TGTGCCAGCTCACCACTCTCCGGGGGCAAGAACACTGAAGCTTTCTTT
>TRBV7-9|-|TRBJ2-2|TRBD1
CASSPRTGGIRKTGELFF
TGTGCCAGCAGCCCCCGGACAGGGGGCATTAGGAAGACCGGGGAGCTGTTTTTT
>TRBV28|few|TRBJ2-1|-
CASSPQRWRADEQFF
TGTGCCAGCAGTCCCCAACGATGGAGGGCCGATGAGCAGTTCTTC
>TRBV7-9|few|TRBJ1-4|-
CASSLGGGDKLFF
TGTGCCAGCAGCCTCGGGGGTGGGGACAAACTGTTTTTT
>TRBV15|few|TRBJ2-7|-
CATSRGVNEQYF
TGTGCCACCAGCAGGGGTGTAAACGAGCAGTACTTC
>TRBV6-1|-|TRBJ1-5|-
CASRVWSIQPQQF
TGTGCCAGCAGGGTTTGGAGCATTCAGCCCCAGCAGTTT
>TRBV6-2/TRBV6-3|-|TRBJ1-5|-
CASSYFSSNQPQHF
TGTGCCAGCAGTTATTTTTCTAGCAATCAGCCCCAGCATTTT
>TRBV7-9|-|TRBJ2-7|-
CASSRMQGGEQYF
TGTGCCAGCAGCAGGATGCAGGGCGGTGAGCAGTACTTC
>TRBV7-3|few|TRBJ2-7|TRBD2
CASSLGGGIDEQYF
TGTGCCAGCAGCCTCGGGGGGGGAATCGACGAGCAGTACTTC
>TRBV6-1|few|TRBJ2-1|-
CASRPAASYNEQFF
TGTGCCAGCAGGCCAGCGGCCTCCTACAATGAGCAGTTCTTC
>TRBV7-8|-|TRBJ2-7|-
CASSFLGTGSYEQYF
TGTGCCAGCAGCTTCCTAGGTACAGGCTCCTACGAGCAGTACTTC
>TRBV18|few|TRBJ2-7|-
CASSPLSLTDVTYEQYF
TGTGCCAGCTCACCTCTTTCTCTCACAGACGTTACCTACGAGCAGTACTTC
>TRBV27|few|TRBJ1-1|-
CASKVAPIDYEAFF
TGTGCCAGCAAGGTAGCACCAATAGACTACGAAGCTTTCTTT
>TRBV29-1|-|TRBJ2-2|TRBD2
CSVEIPGLANTGELFF
TGCAGCGTTGAAATCCCGGGACTAGCGAACACCGGGGAGCTGTTTTTT
>TRBV5-1|-|TRBJ2-7|-
CASSLFGGDEQYF
TGCGCCAGCAGCTTGTTTGGGGGTGACGAGCAGTACTTC